This is a list of T cell receptor beta chains from one sample in a study of blood T cell repertoires in COVID-19. Method: immunoSEQ multiplex PCR; TCRdb's copy keeps in-frame clones and lacks some. The repertoire consists of some 72,000 clones, with roughly 90% occurring once and the leading ten covering approximately 4.5%. Sequencing used peripheral blood. These receptors were taken from a man aged 50 or older with active COVID-19. Each CDR3 is given with its conserved first and last residue. D genes are given only for firm matches. Rows give clone size only sometimes, using once, few, many, or a class for an expanded clone.

size	D	V	J	CDR3	DNA
-	-	TRBV28	TRBJ1-5	CASNGGFYSNQPQHF	TGTGCCAGCAATGGAGGTTTCTATAGCAATCAGCCCCAGCATTTT
-	-	TRBV6-1	TRBJ1-3	CASSELPPSSGNTIYF	TGTGCCAGCAGTGAACTCCCCCCCAGCTCTGGAAACACCATATATTTT
-	-	TRBV16	TRBJ1-1	CASSHMDRMNTEAFF	TGTGCCAGCAGCCACATGGACAGAATGAACACTGAAGCTTTCTTT
-	TRBD1	TRBV3-1/TRBV3-2	TRBJ2-1	CASSPGQGAYNEQFF	TGTGCCAGCAGCCCGGGACAGGGGGCCTACAATGAGCAGTTCTTC
-	TRBD1	TRBV2	TRBJ1-1	CASSEVQIPGTGGDTEAFF	TGTGCCAGCAGTGAAGTGCAAATTCCCGGGACAGGGGGAGACACTGAAGCTTTCTTT
-	-	TRBV5-1	TRBJ1-1	CASSQFPKTQNTEAFF	TGCGCCAGCAGCCAATTCCCAAAAACTCAGAACACTGAAGCTTTCTTT
once	-	TRBV5-3	TRBJ1-2	CARSFGGTREEGYTF	TGTGCCAGAAGTTTCGGCGGTACTCGGGAAGAGGGCTACACCTTC
once	-	TRBV2	TRBJ2-7	CASSVAVSYEQYF	TGTGCCAGCAGTGTCGCGGTCTCCTACGAGCAGTACTTC
-	TRBD1	TRBV6-5	TRBJ1-1	CASSYLTGTGRVEAFF	TGTGCCAGCAGTTATCTCACCGGGACAGGGCGGGTTGAAGCTTTCTTT
-	-	TRBV7-6	TRBJ1-2	CASSKGGSRGGYTF	TGTGCCAGCAGTAAAGGCGGGAGCAGGGGTGGCTACACCTTC
-	TRBD1	TRBV3-1/TRBV3-2	TRBJ2-1	CASSRPGGTGARTFGNEQFF	TGTGCCAGCAGCCGACCAGGTGGGACAGGGGCTAGAACATTCGGGAATGAGCAGTTCTTC
-	-	TRBV11-2	TRBJ1-1	CASGASQRNTEAFF	TGTGCCAGCGGGGCTTCCCAAAGGAACACTGAAGCTTTCTTT
once	TRBD1	TRBV3-1/TRBV3-2	TRBJ1-2	CASSHVRGQGDGYTF	TGTGCCAGCAGCCACGTACGGGGACAGGGGGATGGCTACACCTTC
-	-	TRBV28	TRBJ2-1	CASRAPGSATSEQFF	TGTGCCAGCAGGGCCCCGGGGTCCGCCACGAGTGAGCAGTTCTTC
-	-	TRBV7-7	TRBJ2-7	CASSYRTEKGPCEQYF	TGTGCCAGCAGCTACCGGACGGAAAAGGGGCCCTGCGAGCAGTACTTC
-	TRBD1	TRBV28	TRBJ2-7	CASRKRQGSHEQYF	TGTGCCAGCAGAAAAAGACAGGGTTCCCACGAGCAGTACTTC
few	-	TRBV7-6	TRBJ2-6	CATRPRQGSGANVLTF	TGTGCCACCAGACCTCGCCAGGGCTCTGGGGCCAACGTCCTGACTTTC
-	-	TRBV6-5	TRBJ2-2	CAVLATNTGELFF	TGTGCCGTTCTTGCCACAAACACCGGGGAGCTGTTTTTT
-	TRBD2	TRBV5-4	TRBJ2-3	CASSNGGAGTDTQYF	TGTGCCAGCAGCAACGGGGGGGCCGGCACAGATACGCAGTATTTT
-	-	TRBV29-1	TRBJ1-2	CSVQRTSVIGYTF	TGCAGCGTTCAGAGGACATCTGTTATCGGCTACACCTTC
-	-	TRBV2	TRBJ2-7	CASPGLSQGEQYF	TGTGCCAGCCCAGGGCTCTCCCAGGGGGAGCAGTACTTC
once	TRBD1	TRBV9	TRBJ1-5	CASSVPGQGLDQPQHF	TGTGCCAGCAGCGTACCGGGACAGGGGCTCGATCAGCCCCAGCATTTT
-	TRBD1	TRBV28	TRBJ2-7	CASRGGTGVVSYEQYF	TGTGCCAGCAGGGGGGGGACAGGGGTCGTTAGCTACGAGCAGTACTTC
-	TRBD1	TRBV6-6	TRBJ1-2	CASTGDRGLYTF	TGTGCCAGCACCGGAGACAGGGGGCTCTACACCTTC
-	-	TRBV11-2	TRBJ1-1	CASSLPPMEGAGF	TGTGCCAGCAGCTTACCGCCTATGGAAGGGGCCGGCTTT
few	-	TRBV5-1	TRBJ1-3	CASSLSGYGNTIYF	TGCGCCAGCAGCTTGAGCGGGTACGGAAACACCATATATTTT
-	-	TRBV9	TRBJ1-1	CASSVGPGGDTEAFF	TGTGCCAGCAGCGTAGGCCCGGGAGGGGACACTGAAGCTTTCTTT
-	TRBD2	TRBV29-1	TRBJ2-1	CSAFSGRDNEQFF	TGCAGCGCCTTTAGCGGGAGAGACAATGAGCAGTTCTTC
-	-	TRBV7-3	TRBJ2-3	CASSPDSTDTQYF	TGTGCCAGCAGCCCAGATTCCACGGATACGCAGTATTTT
-	TRBD2	TRBV28	TRBJ2-7	CASGVAGGPTEQYF	TGTGCCAGCGGCGTAGCGGGAGGGCCAACCGAGCAGTACTTC
-	TRBD2	TRBV5-1	TRBJ2-7	CASSPVPSGGPYEQYF	TGCGCCAGCAGCCCGGTACCTAGCGGGGGTCCCTACGAGCAGTACTTC
-	-	TRBV2	TRBJ1-5	CASSEVTESNQPQHF	TGTGCCAGCAGTGAAGTAACAGAAAGCAATCAGCCCCAGCATTTT
-	TRBD1	TRBV7-9	TRBJ1-1	CASSLGEQGRSSGAFF	TGTGCCAGCAGCTTAGGTGAACAGGGGCGTTCATCCGGGGCTTTCTTT
-	-	TRBV7-9	TRBJ1-1	CASSLEPRVTEAFF	TGTGCCAGCAGCTTAGAACCCAGGGTCACTGAAGCTTTCTTT
-	-	TRBV5-6	TRBJ1-5	CASSSRGLTNQPQHF	TGTGCCAGCAGCTCCAGGGGTCTAACGAATCAGCCCCAGCATTTT
-	-	TRBV4-3	TRBJ1-5	CASSQDTTGSQPQHF	TGCGCCAGCAGCCAAGACACCACAGGGTCCCAGCCCCAGCATTTT
-	-	TRBV29-1	TRBJ1-2	CSVEDGGGAFYGYTF	TGCAGCGTTGAAGATGGAGGGGGGGCCTTCTATGGCTACACCTTC
-	-	TRBV18	TRBJ2-1	CASSPEATIAYNEQFF	TGTGCCAGCTCACCAGAGGCCACTATAGCCTACAATGAGCAGTTCTTC
-	-	TRBV28	TRBJ2-3	CASSLGGVGTDTQYF	TGTGCCAGCAGTTTGGGCGGGGTTGGCACAGATACGCAGTATTTT
-	TRBD1	TRBV3-1/TRBV3-2	TRBJ1-6	CASSGGTGGGPLHF	TGTGCCAGCAGCGGCGGGACAGGGGGTGGACCCCTCCACTTT
-	-	TRBV7-3	TRBJ2-3	CASSLFGRERRTDTQYF	TGTGCCAGCAGCTTATTTGGTCGGGAGCGGCGCACAGATACGCAGTATTTT
-	-	TRBV9	TRBJ2-2	CASSVGNSATGELFF	TGTGCCAGCAGCGTAGGGAATAGCGCAACCGGGGAGCTGTTTTTT
-	-	TRBV6-5	TRBJ2-1	CASRRLTPGEQFF	TGTGCCAGCAGGCGGCTCACCCCGGGGGAGCAGTTCTTC
few	-	TRBV6-5	TRBJ1-6	CASRLRSSYNSPLHF	TGTGCCAGCAGACTTAGGAGCTCCTATAATTCACCCCTCCACTTT
-	-	TRBV18	TRBJ1-2	CASSPDSNYGYTF	TGTGCCAGCTCACCTGACAGTAACTATGGCTACACCTTC
-	-	TRBV20-1	TRBJ2-3	CSASDTSRGNTDTQYF	TGCAGTGCTAGTGATACCTCCAGGGGAAACACAGATACGCAGTATTTT
-	-	TRBV12-5	TRBJ1-3	CASGLAQALAGNTIYF	-
-	TRBD1	TRBV9	TRBJ2-1	CASSVELSQGMNEQFF	TGTGCCAGCAGCGTAGAATTATCACAGGGGATGAATGAGCAGTTCTTC
few	TRBD1	TRBV30	TRBJ2-3	CAWGTGGRAYTDTQYF	TGTGCCTGGGGGACAGGGGGCCGGGCATACACAGATACGCAGTATTTT
-	-	TRBV5-4	TRBJ2-1	CASSSDPRGNEQFF	TGTGCCAGCAGCTCGGACCCCAGGGGCAATGAGCAGTTCTTC
-	TRBD2	TRBV29-1	TRBJ2-1	CSGAPGLGVSYEQFF	TGCAGCGGGGCACCGGGACTAGGGGTTTCCTATGAGCAGTTCTTC
-	TRBD1	TRBV7-7	TRBJ2-1	CASSRGQSLYNEQFF	TGTGCTAGCAGCCGGGGACAGTCCCTCTACAATGAGCAGTTCTTC
-	TRBD1	TRBV6-6	TRBJ1-5	CASSPPQTGINQPQHF	TGTGCCAGCAGTCCACCTCAGACAGGGATCAATCAGCCCCAGCATTTT
-	TRBD1	TRBV6-5	TRBJ1-1	CASSKRDRGNTEAFF	TGTGCCAGCAGCAAAAGGGACAGGGGGAACACTGAAGCTTTCTTT
-	-	TRBV5-6	TRBJ2-2	CASSLALNTGELFF	TGTGCCAGCAGCCTTGCACTGAACACCGGGGAGCTGTTTTTT
-	TRBD1	TRBV30	TRBJ2-3	CAWRATGADTQYF	TGTGCCTGGAGGGCTACAGGGGCAGATACGCAGTATTTT
-	-	TRBV4-3	TRBJ2-2	CASSQGQNTGELFF	TGCGCCAGCAGCCAAGGGCAGAACACCGGGGAGCTGTTTTTT
-	TRBD1	TRBV5-6	TRBJ2-7	CASSEGQGNYEQYF	TGTGCCAGCAGCGAGGGACAGGGGAACTACGAGCAGTACTTC
-	TRBD2	TRBV3-1/TRBV3-2	TRBJ2-2	CASSQTPPSGSGGELFF	TGTGCCAGCAGCCAGACTCCCCCTAGCGGGAGTGGCGGGGAGCTGTTTTTT
-	-	TRBV12-3/TRBV12-4	TRBJ2-7	CASSRRHEQYF	TGTGCCAGCAGTCGGCGGCACGAGCAGTACTTC